This T cell receptor beta chain stems from a study of T cells after yellow fever vaccination. The CDR3 has 12 residues. V was trimmed by 8 bases and J by 5 bases, leaving 15 bases between them. Germline assignment: CDR1 DFQATT and CDR2 SNEGSKA (reference sequence). Only a few counts were recorded for this clonotype. Its target is unknown. Study observations and caveats: The booster response re-showed most primary clones: around 96% CD4, 88% CD8.

TCRdb passed the 5' RACE reads through MiXCR, listing each CDR3 protein once. The data contain 300,000 to 400,000 distinct CDR3 sequences, roughly 10% of them singletons. The V gene is TRBV20-1, the J gene TRBJ2-5; a possible D gene is TRBD1 (6 bases). This receptor was identified in a young man who received the YFV17D yellow fever vaccine. The sequencing used CD4+ T cells sorted from PBMCs, collected 45 days after the yellow fever booster vaccination. CDR3 protein: CSRTGLGETQYF. The CDR3 DNA sequence: TGCAGTCGCACAGGGTTGGGGGAGACCCAGTACTTC.